These 17 T cell receptor beta chains came from one sample sequenced in a study of T cell repertoires in cytomegalovirus infection. From the reads, TCRdb called clonotypes with MiXCR, one entry per CDR3 protein. This sample has about 330,000 distinct CDR3 sequences, with 34% found just once. No antigen has been assigned to these receptors. The starting material was cultured PBMCs, obtained from culture after CMV antigen stimulation. These TCRs come from a human donor in good health (CMV status not recorded). Some clones in this sample may be carry-over from other donors' samples.

The table lists this clonotype with many counts. V and J are TRBV7-2 and TRBJ2-5, with 8 positions matching TRBD2. Looked up from germline, CDR1 is SGHTA and CDR2 is FQGNSA. There are 15 residues in the CDR3. V lost 5 bases, J lost 2 bases, and 7 bases stayed unmatched. The CDR3 region is CASSTGRDWQETQYF. In DNA form, the CDR3 reads TGTGCCAGCAGCACCGGGAGGGACTGGCAAGAGACCCAGTACTTC. The whole variable domain, remainder taken from reference TRBV7-2 and TRBJ2-5, is GAGVSQSPSNKVTEKGKDVELRCDPISGHTALYWYRQSLGQGLEFLIYFQGNSAPDKSGLPSDRFSAERTGGSVSTLTIQRTQQEDSAVYLCASSTGRDWQETQYFGPGTRLLVL.

The V gene is TRBV9, the J gene TRBJ1-2, with 7 positions matching TRBD1. The germline CDR1 and CDR2 sequences are SGDLS and YYNGEE. CDR3 length equals 15 residues. The J segment lost 2 bases and the V segment lost 0 bases, leaving 4 bases of the junction unmatched. The CDR3 nucleotides are TGTGCCAGCAGCGTAGCAACAGGGGCAAACTATGGCTACACCTTC. This gives the protein CASSVATGANYGYTF.

This chain joins TRBV11-2 and TRBJ2-3, with D hard to call. This CDR3 contains 15 residues. The V gene lost 5 bases and the J gene lost 0 bases, with 12 bases spanning the gap. The V gene's germline CDR1 is SGHAT and CDR2 FQNNGV. The CDR3 DNA reads as TGTGCCAGCAGCATCCGCGGTTCTAGCACAGATACGCAGTATTTT. It is translated as CASSIRGSSTDTQYF.

V and J are TRBV27 and TRBJ2-1; perhaps TRBD2 as D (6 bases). Trimming removed 3 bases at V and 5 bases at J, with 17 bases between. In germline, CDR1 is MNHEY, CDR2 SMNVEV (reference sequence). The CDR3 spans 16 residues. The CDR3 loop is CASSFEPAGPHNEQFF. The DNA for the CDR3 is TGTGCCAGCAGTTTTGAGCCCGCGGGACCCCACAATGAGCAGTTCTTC.

The chain joins TRBV29-1 to TRBJ2-3; TRBD2 agrees at 10 bases. The V segment lost 7 bases and the J segment 0 bases; nucleotides outside the gene matches: 7. Germline V gives CDR1 SQVTM, CDR2 ANQGSEA. The CDR3 loop spans 15 amino acids. The CDR3 region is CSASGLAQSTDTQYF. The CDR3 nucleotides are TGCAGCGCATCGGGACTAGCGCAAAGCACAGATACGCAGTATTTT.

The J gene is TRBJ1-1, the V gene TRBV12-3 or TRBV12-4; 9 bases align to TRBD1. Germline trimming cut 7 bases from V and 7 bases from J; bases unmatched to any gene: 7. This CDR3 comprises 13 residues. DNA of the CDR3: TGTGCCAGCACCGGGACAGGGAACTATGAAGCTTTCTTT. This codes for CASTGTGNYEAFF.

CDR3 nucleotides: TGTGCCAGTTTAGCGGAGGAGGCAGATACGCAGTATTTT. Translated, it gives CASLAEEADTQYF. The genes are TRBV2 and TRBJ2-3, with a weak D call TRBD2 (6 bases). Trimming left V 9 bases short and J 4 bases short, with 14 bases between. The germline gives CDR1 SNHLY, CDR2 FYNNEI. The CDR3 consists of 13 residues.

This sequence joins TRBV11-3 and TRBJ2-3, with 12 nucleotides matching TRBD2. Germline CDR1 SGHNT, CDR2 YENEEA. V gave up 5 bases and J gave up 4 bases; unmatched junction bases: 7. This CDR3 is built from 16 residues. CDR3 amino acids: CASSPTSGSMSDTQYF. The CDR3 nucleotides are TGTGCCAGCAGCCCGACTAGCGGGAGTATGTCAGATACGCAGTATTTT.

In its sample, this clonotype was seen a few times. J is TRBJ2-7 and V is TRBV7-2; the D gene is possibly TRBD2 (6 bases). Germline V gene sequence: CDR1 SGHTA, CDR2 FQGNSA. The V end was cut by 5 bases, the J end by 2 bases, with 13 bases between. This CDR3 is built from 14 residues. The CDR3 spells CASSPYLAPYEQYV. The CDR3 DNA follows: TGTGCCAGCAGCCCCTACCTAGCGCCCTACGAGCAGTACGTC.

Concerning this clonotype itself: Just one base apart from a much larger clone, this may be a read error. The rearrangement uses TRBV7-9 and TRBJ2-3; D is perhaps TRBD2 (6 bases). V lost 4 bases, J lost 3 bases, and 8 bases lay in between. Germline V gene sequence: CDR1 SEHNR, CDR2 FQNEAQ (reference sequence). The CDR3 is 13 amino acids. The CDR3 DNA reads as TGTGCCAGCAGCTCCCGGGAGACAGATACGCAGTATTTT. Protein sequence: CASSSRETDTQYF.

This clonotype was observed many times. The chain couples TRBV7-2 to TRBJ2-3, with D perhaps matching TRBD1 (6 bases). The CDR3 contains 16 residues. Germline loops: CDR1 SGHTA, CDR2 FQGNSA. Trimming removed 6 bases at V and 1 base at J, with 17 bases between. CDR3: CASSTGPPSGTDTQYF. CDR3 DNA sequence: TGTGCCAGCAGTACAGGGCCCCCGTCTGGCACAGATACGCAGTATTTT.

The chain employs TRBV28 and TRBJ2-3; D not certain. This CDR3 has 11 amino acids. Germline-derived CDR1 and CDR2 are MDHEN and SYDVKM. Trimming left V 7 bases short and J 4 bases short, with 6 bases between. The CDR3 here is CASNSPDTQYF. For the CDR3, the DNA is TGTGCCAGCAACTCGCCAGATACGCAGTATTTT.

This clonotype was observed a few times. The chain combines TRBV7-9 with TRBJ2-7; 9 bases are shared with TRBD1. This CDR3 spans 15 amino acids. Germline CDR1 and CDR2: SEHNR and FQNEAQ (reference sequence). Trimming at V came to 3 bases and at J to 3 bases, leaving 6 bases not matched to a gene. The CDR3 nucleotides are TGTGCCAGCAGCTTGGGACAGGGTCGTGGCTACGAGCAGTACGTC. Translated: CASSLGQGRGYEQYV.

This clonotype was counted ten times or more. The chain couples TRBV7-2 to TRBJ2-5; 10 positions match TRBD2. J was trimmed by 8 bases and V by 0 bases; bases with no gene match: 3. The germline gives CDR1 SGHTA, CDR2 FQGNSA. CDR3 size: 14 residues. CDR3 region: CASSLASSGRTQYF. CDR3 coding DNA: TGTGCCAGCAGCTTAGCGTCTAGCGGGAGAACCCAGTACTTC.

This clonotype was found a few times. V is TRBV19 and J is TRBJ2-2; 16 nucleotides match TRBD2. The CDR3 length is 21 residues. Germline trimming cut 2 bases from V and 0 bases from J; bases unmatched to any gene: 9. Germline assignment: CDR1 LNHDA and CDR2 SQIVND (reference sequence). The CDR3 here is CASSISRTGLAGGANTGELFF. In DNA form, the CDR3 reads TGTGCCAGTAGTATAAGTCGTACGGGACTAGCGGGAGGGGCGAACACCGGGGAGCTGTTTTTT.

This chain uses TRBV4-1 with TRBJ1-1, with TRBD1 identical over 9 bases. J was trimmed by 3 bases and V by 4 bases; bases with no gene match: 3. The CDR3 totals 14 residues. Germline V lookup: CDR1 MGHRA, CDR2 YSYEKL. CDR3 nucleotides: TGCGCCAGCAGCCTGGGACAGGGCGACACTGAAGCTTTCTTT. The encoded protein is CASSLGQGDTEAFF.

In this sample, this clonotype turned up many times. The chain employs TRBV7-8 and TRBJ2-3, with a possible D match to TRBD2 (6 bases). The germline CDR1 and CDR2 sequences are SGHVS and FQNEAQ. CDR3 length equals 15 residues. V shed 2 bases and J shed 0 bases, with 9 bases lying between them. The CDR3 nucleotides are TGTGCCAGCAGCTTAATGGCGGGGAGCACAGATACGCAGTATTTT. Its protein is CASSLMAGSTDTQYF.